These T cell receptor beta chains were read from a single sample in a study of CD8 T cells in Susac syndrome. TCRdb passed the immunoSEQ multiplex PCR reads through MiXCR, listing each CDR3 protein once. The sample consists of about 83,000 distinct CDR3 sequences, just under 95% of them appearing once. The sequencing sample was made of CD8+ T cells from PBMCs. The receptors here all came from a human donor with Susac syndrome. CDR3s include the opening cysteine and the closing phenylalanine or tryptophan. Fields, in order: clone size, D gene, J gene, V gene, CDR3 protein, CDR3 DNA. The D gene is left open where the match is weak. Clone size is shown for a subset of rows, as once, few, many or a class of expanded clone.

. | . | TRBJ2-1 | TRBV12-3/TRBV12-4 | CASTFSQSSYNEQFF | TGTGCCAGCACCTTCTCCCAGAGCTCCTACAATGAGCAGTTCTTC
. | TRBD1 | TRBJ2-3 | TRBV3-1 | CASSQVGTEQSTDTQYF | TGTGCCAGCAGCCAAGTTGGGACAGAGCAGAGCACAGATACGCAGTATTTT
. | . | TRBJ2-7 | TRBV3-1 | CASSNRQGSEQYF | TGTGCCAGCAGCAATCGGCAGGGAAGCGAGCAGTACTTC
once | TRBD1 | TRBJ1-5 | TRBV24-1 | CATSAQGHQPQHF | TGTGCCACCAGCGCACAGGGGCATCAGCCCCAGCATTTT
. | . | TRBJ1-1 | TRBV19 | CASSIRTANTEAFF | TGTGCCAGTAGTATCCGGACAGCGAACACTGAAGCTTTCTTT
. | . | TRBJ1-4 | TRBV9 | CASSVGGSTNEKLFF | TGTGCCAGCAGCGTAGGGGGATCAACTAATGAAAAACTGTTTTTT
. | TRBD2 | TRBJ2-3 | TRBV25-1 | CASSDPSSSGSTDTQYF | TGTGCCAGCAGTGACCCTTCGTCTAGCGGGAGCACAGATACGCAGTATTTT
. | TRBD2 | TRBJ2-1 | TRBV7-9 | CAVHRTSGLLDEQFF | TGTGCCGTCCATCGGACTAGCGGTCTCCTCGATGAGCAGTTCTTC
. | . | TRBJ2-7 | TRBV7-6 | CASSLKSAAYEQYF | TGTGCCAGCAGCTTAAAATCCGCAGCTTACGAGCAGTACTTC
. | TRBD1 | TRBJ1-5 | TRBV7-8 | CASRQGGTHSNQPQHF | TGTGCCAGTCGACAGGGAGGGACTCATAGCAATCAGCCCCAGCATTTT
. | . | TRBJ1-1 | TRBV5-1 | CASSLWDSNTEAFF | TGCGCCAGCAGCTTGTGGGACTCTAACACTGAAGCTTTCTTT
. | . | TRBJ2-5 | TRBV5-1 | CASSPEGGQETQYF | TGCGCCAGCAGCCCGGAGGGCGGCCAAGAGACCCAGTACTTC
once | TRBD2 | TRBJ2-1 | TRBV6-2/TRBV6-3 | CAIAGTSGYNEQFF | TGTGCCATTGCGGGGACTAGCGGCTACAATGAGCAGTTCTTC
. | . | TRBJ2-2 | TRBV5-4 | CASTIRGELFF | TGTGCCAGCACCATTCGGGGGGAGCTGTTTTTT
. | TRBD2 | TRBJ2-2 | TRBV7-9 | CASTSNPGGGELFF | TGTGCCAGCACCTCCAACCCGGGGGGCGGGGAGCTGTTTTTT
. | TRBD1 | TRBJ2-2 | TRBV29-1 | CSVETGGNTGELFF | TGCAGCGTTGAAACAGGGGGCAACACCGGGGAGCTGTTTTTT
. | TRBD1 | TRBJ2-7 | TRBV2 | CASWVGDSSYEQYF | TGTGCCAGCTGGGTAGGGGACAGCTCGTACGAGCAGTACTTC
. | TRBD1 | TRBJ1-1 | TRBV5-6 | CASSQWTGTDTEAFF | TGTGCCAGCAGCCAGTGGACAGGGACAGACACTGAAGCTTTCTTT